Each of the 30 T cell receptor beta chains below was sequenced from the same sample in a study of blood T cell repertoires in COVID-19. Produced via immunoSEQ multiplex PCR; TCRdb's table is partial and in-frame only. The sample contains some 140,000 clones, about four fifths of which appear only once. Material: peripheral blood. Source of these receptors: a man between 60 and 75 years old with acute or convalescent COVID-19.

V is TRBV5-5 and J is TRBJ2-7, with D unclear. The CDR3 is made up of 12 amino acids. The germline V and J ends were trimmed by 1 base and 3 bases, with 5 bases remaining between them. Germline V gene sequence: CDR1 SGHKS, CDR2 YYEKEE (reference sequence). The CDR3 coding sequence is TGTGCCAGCAGCTTGACAAACTACGAGCAGTACTTC. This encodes CASSLTNYEQYF.

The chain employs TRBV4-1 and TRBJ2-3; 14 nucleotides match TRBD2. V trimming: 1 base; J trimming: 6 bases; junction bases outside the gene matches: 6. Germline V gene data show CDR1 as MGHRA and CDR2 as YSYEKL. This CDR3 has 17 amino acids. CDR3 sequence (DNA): TGCGCCAGCAGCCAAGCATGGACTAGCGGGAGGCAGGATACGCAGTATTTT. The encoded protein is CASSQAWTSGRQDTQYF.

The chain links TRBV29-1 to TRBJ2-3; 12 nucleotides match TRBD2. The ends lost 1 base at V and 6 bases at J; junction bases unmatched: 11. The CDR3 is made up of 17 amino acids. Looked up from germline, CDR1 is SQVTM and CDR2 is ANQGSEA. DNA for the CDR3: TGCAGCGTTGAAGTTGGGCTAGCGGGAGGGCTATCGGATACGCAGTATTTT. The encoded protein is CSVEVGLAGGLSDTQYF.

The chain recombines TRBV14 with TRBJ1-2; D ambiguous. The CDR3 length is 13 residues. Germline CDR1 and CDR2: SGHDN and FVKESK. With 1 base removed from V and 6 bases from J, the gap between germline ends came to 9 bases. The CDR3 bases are TGTGCCAGCAGCCAAGGACTACTGGATGGCTACACCTTC. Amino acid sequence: CASSQGLLDGYTF.

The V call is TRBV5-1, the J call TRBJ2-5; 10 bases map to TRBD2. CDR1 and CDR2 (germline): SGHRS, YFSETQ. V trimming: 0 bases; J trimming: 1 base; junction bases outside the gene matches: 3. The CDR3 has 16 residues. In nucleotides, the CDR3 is TGCGCCAGCAGCTTGGTACCTAGCGGGGGCCAAGAGACCCAGTACTTC. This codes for CASSLVPSGGQETQYF.

The DNA of the CDR3 is TGTGCCAGCAGCTTCGGGACAGGGGGCACTGAAGCTTTCTTT. This translates into CASSFGTGGTEAFF. The chain is built from TRBV5-6 and TRBJ1-1; 11 bases match TRBD1. This CDR3 has 14 residues. Germline-derived CDR1 and CDR2 are SGHDT and YYEEEE. The junction had 1 base not matched to a gene; V was cut back by 2 bases and J by 4 bases.

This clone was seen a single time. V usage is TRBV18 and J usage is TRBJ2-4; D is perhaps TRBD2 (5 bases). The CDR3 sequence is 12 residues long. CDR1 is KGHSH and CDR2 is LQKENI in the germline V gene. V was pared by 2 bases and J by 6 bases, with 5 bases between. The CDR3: CASSPAGNIQYF. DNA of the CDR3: TGTGCCAGCTCACCAGCGGGAAACATTCAGTACTTC.

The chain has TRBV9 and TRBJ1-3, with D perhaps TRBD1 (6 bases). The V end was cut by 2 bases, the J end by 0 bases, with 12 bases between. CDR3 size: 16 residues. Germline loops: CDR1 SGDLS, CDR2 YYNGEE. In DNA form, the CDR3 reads TGTGCCAGCAGCGTTGATTCGACAGGCTCTGGAAACACCATATATTTT. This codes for CASSVDSTGSGNTIYF.

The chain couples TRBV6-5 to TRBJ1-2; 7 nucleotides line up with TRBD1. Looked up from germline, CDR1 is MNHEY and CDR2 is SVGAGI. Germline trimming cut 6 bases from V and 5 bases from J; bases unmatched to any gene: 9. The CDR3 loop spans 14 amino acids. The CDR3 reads CASSSLDRDYGYTF. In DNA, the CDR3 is TGTGCCAGCAGCTCCTTAGACAGGGATTATGGCTACACCTTC.

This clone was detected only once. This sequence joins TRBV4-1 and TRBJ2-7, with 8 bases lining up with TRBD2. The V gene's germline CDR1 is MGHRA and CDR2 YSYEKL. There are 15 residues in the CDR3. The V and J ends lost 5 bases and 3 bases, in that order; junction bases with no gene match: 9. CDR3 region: CASSLTGGDNYEQYF. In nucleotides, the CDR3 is TGCGCCAGCAGCTTGACGGGAGGGGACAACTACGAGCAGTACTTC.

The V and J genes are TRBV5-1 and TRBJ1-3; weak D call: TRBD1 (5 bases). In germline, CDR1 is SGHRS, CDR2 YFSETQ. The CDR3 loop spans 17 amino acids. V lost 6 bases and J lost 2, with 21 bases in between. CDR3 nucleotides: TGCGCCAGCAACATCTCGCCGGGCGCAGGGCCTGGAAACACCATATATTTT. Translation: CASNISPGAGPGNTIYF.

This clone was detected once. The CDR3 coding sequence is TGTGCCAGCAGCCGGTCACCCACCTTTTCCGGCGGGGAGCTGTTTTTT. This sequence encodes CASSRSPTFSGGELFF. The rearrangement uses TRBV3-1 (or the pseudogene TRBV3-2) and TRBJ2-2, with D unclear. This CDR3 region has 16 residues. Germline V gives CDR1 LGHDT, CDR2 YNNKEL (reference sequence). V dropped 4 bases and J dropped 7 bases, with 19 bases sitting between them.

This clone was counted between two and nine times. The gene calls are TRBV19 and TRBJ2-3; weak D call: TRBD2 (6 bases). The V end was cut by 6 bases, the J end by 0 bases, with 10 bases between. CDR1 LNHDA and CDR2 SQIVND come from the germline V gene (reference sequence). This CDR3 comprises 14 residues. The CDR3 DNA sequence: TGTGCCAGTAGGCAGACTAGTAGCACAGATACGCAGTATTTT. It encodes CASRQTSSTDTQYF.

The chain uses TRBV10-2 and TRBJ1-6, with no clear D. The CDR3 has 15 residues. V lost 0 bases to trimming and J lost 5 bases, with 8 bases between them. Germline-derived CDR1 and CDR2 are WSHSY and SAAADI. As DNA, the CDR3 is TGCGCCAGCAGTGAGTCGAGGATAAATAATTCACCCCTCCACTTT. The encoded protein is CASSESRINNSPLHF.

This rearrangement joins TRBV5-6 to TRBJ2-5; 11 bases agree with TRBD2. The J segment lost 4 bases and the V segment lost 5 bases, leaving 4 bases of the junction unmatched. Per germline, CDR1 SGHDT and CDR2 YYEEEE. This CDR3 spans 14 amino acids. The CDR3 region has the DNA TGTGCCAGCAGTACCGGGACTAGCGGAGAGACCCAGTACTTC. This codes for CASSTGTSGETQYF.

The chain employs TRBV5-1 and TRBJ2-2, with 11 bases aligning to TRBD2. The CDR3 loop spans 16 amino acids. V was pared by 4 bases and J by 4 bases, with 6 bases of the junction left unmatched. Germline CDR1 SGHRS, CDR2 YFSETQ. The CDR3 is CASSIGLAGSTGELFF. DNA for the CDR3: TGCGCCAGCAGCATAGGACTAGCGGGCTCCACCGGGGAGCTGTTTTTT. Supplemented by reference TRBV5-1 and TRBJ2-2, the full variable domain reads KAGVTQTPRYLIKTRGQQVTLSCSPISGHRSVSWYQQTPGQGLQFLFEYFSETQRNKGNFPGRFSGRQFSNSRSEMNVSTLELGDSALYLCASSIGLAGSTGELFFGEGSRLTVL.

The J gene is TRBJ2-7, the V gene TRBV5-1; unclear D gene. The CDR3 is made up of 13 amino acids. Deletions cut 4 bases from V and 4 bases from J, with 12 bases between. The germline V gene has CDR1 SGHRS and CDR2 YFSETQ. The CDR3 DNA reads TGCGCCAGCAGCCGCTCACATGAATACGAGCAGTACTTC. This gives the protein CASSRSHEYEQYF.

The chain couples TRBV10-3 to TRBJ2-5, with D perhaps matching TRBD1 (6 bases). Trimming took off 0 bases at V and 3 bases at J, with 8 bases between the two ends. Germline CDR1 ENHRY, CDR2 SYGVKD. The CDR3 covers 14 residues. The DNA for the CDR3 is TGTGCCATCAGTGAGTCGAGGACAGAAGAGACCCAGTACTTC. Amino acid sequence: CAISESRTEETQYF.

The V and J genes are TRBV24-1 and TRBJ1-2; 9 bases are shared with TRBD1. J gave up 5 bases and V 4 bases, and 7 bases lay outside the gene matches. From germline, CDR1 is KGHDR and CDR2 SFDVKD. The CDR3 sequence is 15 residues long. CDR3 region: CATSEHGTGIYGYTF. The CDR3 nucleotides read TGTGCCACCAGTGAACACGGGACAGGGATTTATGGCTACACCTTC.

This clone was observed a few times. CDR3 nucleotide sequence: TGCAGCTTCTCAACCGGGGGAAACTATGGCTACACCTTC. This sequence encodes CSFSTGGNYGYTF. This rearrangement joins TRBV29-1 to TRBJ1-2, with a possible D match to TRBD1 (5 bases). Germline lookup yields CDR1 SQVTM and CDR2 ANQGSEA. CDR3 length: 13 residues. Trimming pared 8 bases from V and 2 bases from J, leaving 15 bases between.

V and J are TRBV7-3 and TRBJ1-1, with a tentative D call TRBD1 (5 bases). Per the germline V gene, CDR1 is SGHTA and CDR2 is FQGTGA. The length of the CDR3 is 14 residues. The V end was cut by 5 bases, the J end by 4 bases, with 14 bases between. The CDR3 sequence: CASSKQEGSTEAFF. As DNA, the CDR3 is TGTGCCAGCAGCAAACAGGAGGGGAGCACTGAAGCTTTCTTT.

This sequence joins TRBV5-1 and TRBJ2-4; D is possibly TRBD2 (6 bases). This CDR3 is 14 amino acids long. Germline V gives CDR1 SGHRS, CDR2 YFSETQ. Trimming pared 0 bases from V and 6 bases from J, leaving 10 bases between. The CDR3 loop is CASSLGLDGNIQYF. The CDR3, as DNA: TGCGCCAGCAGCTTGGGACTAGATGGAAACATTCAGTACTTC.

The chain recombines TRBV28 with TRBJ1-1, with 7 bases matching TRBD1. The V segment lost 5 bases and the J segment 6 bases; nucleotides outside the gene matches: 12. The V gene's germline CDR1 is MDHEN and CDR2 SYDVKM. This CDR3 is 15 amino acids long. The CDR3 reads CASSPGTVREPEAFF. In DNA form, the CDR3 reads TGTGCCAGCAGTCCCGGGACAGTCAGGGAGCCTGAAGCTTTCTTT.

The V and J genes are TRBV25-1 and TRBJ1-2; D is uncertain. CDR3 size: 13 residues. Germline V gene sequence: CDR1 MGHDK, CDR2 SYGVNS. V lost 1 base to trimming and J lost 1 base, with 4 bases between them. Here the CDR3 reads CASSEFGNYGYTF. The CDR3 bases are TGTGCCAGCAGTGAATTCGGTAACTATGGCTACACCTTC.

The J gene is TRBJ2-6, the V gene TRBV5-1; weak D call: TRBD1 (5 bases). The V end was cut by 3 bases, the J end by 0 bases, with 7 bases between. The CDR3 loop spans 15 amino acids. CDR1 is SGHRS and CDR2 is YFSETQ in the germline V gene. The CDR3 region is CASSSRVSGANVLTF. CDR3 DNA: TGCGCCAGCAGCTCCAGGGTCTCTGGGGCCAACGTCCTGACTTTC.

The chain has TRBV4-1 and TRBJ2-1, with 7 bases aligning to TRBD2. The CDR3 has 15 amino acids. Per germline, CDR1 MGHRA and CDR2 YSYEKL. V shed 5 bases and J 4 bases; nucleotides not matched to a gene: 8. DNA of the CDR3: TGCGCCAGCAGCGCTCTTCTAGCGGCTTACAATGAGCAGTTCTTC. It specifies CASSALLAAYNEQFF.

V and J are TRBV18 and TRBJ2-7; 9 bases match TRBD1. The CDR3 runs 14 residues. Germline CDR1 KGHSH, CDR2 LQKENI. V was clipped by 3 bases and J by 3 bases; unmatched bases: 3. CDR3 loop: CASSPGQGVYEQYF. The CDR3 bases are TGTGCCAGCTCACCGGGACAGGGTGTCTACGAGCAGTACTTC.

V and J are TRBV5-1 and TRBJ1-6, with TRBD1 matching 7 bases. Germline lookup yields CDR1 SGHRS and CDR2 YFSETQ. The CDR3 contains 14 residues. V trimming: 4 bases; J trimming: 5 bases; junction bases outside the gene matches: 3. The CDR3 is CASSHGTDNSPLHF. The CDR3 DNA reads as TGCGCCAGCAGCCACGGGACAGATAATTCACCCCTCCACTTT.

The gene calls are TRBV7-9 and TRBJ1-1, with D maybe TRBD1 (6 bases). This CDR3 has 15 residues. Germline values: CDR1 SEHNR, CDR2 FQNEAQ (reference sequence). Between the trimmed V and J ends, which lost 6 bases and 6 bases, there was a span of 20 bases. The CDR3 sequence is CASSTLGGVVAEAFF. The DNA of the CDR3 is TGTGCCAGCAGTACTCTAGGGGGGGTCGTGGCTGAAGCTTTCTTT.

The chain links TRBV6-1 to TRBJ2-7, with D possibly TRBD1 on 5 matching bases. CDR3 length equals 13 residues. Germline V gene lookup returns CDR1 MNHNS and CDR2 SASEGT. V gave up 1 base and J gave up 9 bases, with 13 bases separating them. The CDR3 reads CASSEGVGAPQYF. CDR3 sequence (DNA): TGTGCCAGCAGTGAAGGGGTAGGGGCGCCGCAGTACTTC.